This T cell receptor beta chain emerged from a study of blood T cell repertoires in COVID-19. About the study: T cells, B-cell-depleted T cells, or PBMCs supplied cDNA or gDNA.

This CDR3 is built from 15 residues. Germline V lookup: CDR1 LGHDT, CDR2 YNNKEL (reference sequence). V lost 5 bases, J lost 3 bases, and 6 bases stayed unmatched. The assay was immunoSEQ multiplex PCR, and TCRdb's table has in-frame clones only and misses some. Among approximately 250,000 clones listed, about nine tenths were seen once. Input material: PBMCs or T cells enriched from blood (not recorded which). This clonotype was sampled from a woman aged 25 to 39 with acute COVID-19. The V gene is TRBV3-1 (or the pseudogene TRBV3-2), the J gene TRBJ2-1, with TRBD2 matching 8 bases. As DNA, the CDR3 is TGTGCCAGCAGCTACGGCGGGAGGCTCTACAATGAGCAGTTCTTC. Residues: CASSYGGRLYNEQFF.